This T cell receptor (beta chain) was documented in a study of cytomegalovirus exposure and HLA in healthy donors. Study in general: Early on, a data release was issued that held some 91 million unique TCRs from HLA-typed donors. Whole-study findings and limits: In the analysis, some V segments, TRBV6-2 and TRBV6-3 included, were excluded as indistinguishable. In vitro confirmation showed three CMV-associated chains to be CMV antigen specific. Relative to equally common others, HLA-associated TCR beta chains showed greater clonal expansion in a later analysis.

This clone has just a few counts. The antigen is unknown. Germline V gene sequence: CDR1 SGHNT, CDR2 YYREEE (reference sequence). Trimming removed 4 bases from V and 0 bases from J, with 16 bases in between. The CDR3 extends over 16 amino acids. The study ran its PCR with 60 Vbeta and 13 Jbeta primers. Assay used: immunoSEQ multiplex PCR; TCRdb lists only in-frame clones, some missing. Of some 140,000 clones listed, under 85% are singletons. The receptor was derived from a man in his late teens or twenties in good health and CMV-seronegative. The V gene is TRBV5-4, the J gene TRBJ1-1, with D possibly matching TRBD1 (6 bases). The specimen was PBMCs. The CDR3 DNA sequence: TGTGCCAGCAGCACGGACAGCGGTGGTGTGAACACTGAAGCTTTCTTT. The encoded protein is CASSTDSGGVNTEAFF.